This T cell receptor beta chain was identified in a study of T cell repertoires in cytomegalovirus infection. Overall study: An indication of both CMV infection and matching HLA type came from public TCR beta signatures.

Overall study findings and caveats: The ex vivo response was dominated by HLA-C-restricted CMV-specific TCR beta clonotypes.

In TCRdb, the reads were re-called with MiXCR into one record per CDR3 protein. In the table there are roughly 300,000 distinct CDR3 sequences, 9.5% of which are singletons. About this clonotype itself: Its antigen is not known.

This TCR was sampled from a human donor in good health (CMV status not recorded). Some clones in this sample may be carry-over from other donors' samples. The sequenced sample consisted of PBMCs.

The DNA of the CDR3 is TGTGCCAGCAGCTTAGGACCACTAGCGGGACGCACAGATACGCAGTATTTT. It specifies CASSLGPLAGRTDTQYF. The rearrangement joins TRBV7-2 to TRBJ2-3; 10 nucleotides agree with TRBD2. This CDR3 has 17 amino acids. From germline, CDR1 is SGHTA and CDR2 FQGNSA. The V and J ends lost 1 base and 1 base, in that order; junction bases with no gene match: 5.